These 7 T cell receptor beta chains were all obtained from the same sample, sequenced in a study of metastatic and nonmetastatic thyroid tumors. TCRdb re-clonotyped the PCR reads via MiXCR. The sample holds around 5,900 clones; 34% are singletons and the top ten take about 25%. Ahead of thyroid surgery, no patient had received treatment of any kind. The sample comprised adjacent normal tissue. The source of these receptors is a male donor with papillary thyroid cancer or a benign thyroid nodule (not recorded which). Some clones in this sample may be carry-over from other donors' samples.

In this sample, this clone turned up a few times. J is TRBJ1-5 and V is TRBV28, with D unresolved. CDR1 is MDHEN and CDR2 is SYDVKM in the germline V gene. This CDR3 has 15 residues. Trimming took off 2 bases at V and 7 bases at J, with 15 bases between the two ends. The CDR3 DNA follows: TGTGCCAGCAGTTTACCCATCGGACTCGGGCAGCCCCAGCATTTT. Translating it yields CASSLPIGLGQPQHF.

The CDR3 DNA follows: TGTGCCAGCTCACCAACGACAGGGCCCAGGTCTGGGGCCAACGTCCTGACTTTC. Its protein is CASSPTTGPRSGANVLTF. The chain uses TRBV18 and TRBJ2-6; 7 nucleotides agree with TRBD1. From germline, CDR1 is KGHSH and CDR2 LQKENI. CDR3 length: 18 amino acids. J gave up 1 base and V 2 bases, and 8 bases lay outside the gene matches.

The chain has TRBV6-1 and TRBJ1-5; tentative D call: TRBD1 (5 bases). Trimming shortened V by 1 base and J by 6 bases, and 7 bases separated the two germline ends. CDR3 length equals 13 residues. Germline CDR1 MNHNS, CDR2 SASEGT. The CDR3 DNA follows: TGTGCCAGCAGTGAAGTGGGGACTCAGCCCCAGCATTTT. Amino acid sequence: CASSEVGTQPQHF.

Turning to this clone: Germline and junction disagree at one end, which may indicate a read error. The chain carries TRBV7-3 and TRBJ2-6; D is perhaps TRBD2 (5 bases). The CDR3 covers 13 residues. Per germline, CDR1 SGHTA and CDR2 FQGTGA. CDR3 nucleotides: TGTGCCAGCAGCTTATCCGGGGACAACGTCCTGACTTTC. As protein: CASSLSGDNVLTF. Variable domain in full (rest from reference TRBV7-3 and TRBJ2-6): GAGVSQTPSNKVTEKGKYVELRCDPISGHTALYWYRQSLGQGPEFLIYFQGTGAADDSGLPNDRFFAVRPEGSVSTLKIQRTERGDSAVYLCASSLSGDNVLTFGAGSRLTVL.

The V call is TRBV5-1, the J call TRBJ2-2; 11 bases fit TRBD2. The ends lost 4 bases at V and 3 bases at J; junction bases unmatched: 5. The CDR3 runs 16 residues. The germline V gene encodes CDR1 SGHRS and CDR2 YFSETQ. CDR3 in DNA: TGCGCCAGCAGCAAAGGACTAGCGGGTTACACCGGGGAGCTGTTTTTT. This codes for CASSKGLAGYTGELFF.

This chain connects TRBV6-1 to TRBJ1-1, with a tentative D call TRBD1 (6 bases). V gave up 5 bases and J gave up 1 base, with 11 bases separating them. Germline loops: CDR1 MNHNS, CDR2 SASEGT. CDR3 length: 14 amino acids. The CDR3 DNA reads as TGTGCCAGCAGTTGGGGGGGCGGGAACACTGAAGCTTTCTTT. As protein: CASSWGGGNTEAFF.

The chain carries TRBV20-1 and TRBJ1-3; tentatively, D is TRBD1 (6 bases). V gave up 7 bases and J gave up 0 bases, with 10 bases separating them. This CDR3 region has 13 residues. Germline V gene sequence: CDR1 DFQATT, CDR2 SNEGSKA (reference sequence). CDR3 region: CSVPGVSGNTIYF. The CDR3 region has the DNA TGCAGTGTTCCAGGGGTCTCTGGAAACACCATATATTTT.